The 31 T cell receptor beta chains below were found in one sample sequenced in a study of cytomegalovirus exposure and HLA in healthy donors. 13 Jbeta primers and 60 Vbeta primers were used for the PCR. TCRdb keeps only in-frame clones here, not all; method: immunoSEQ multiplex PCR. The sample has 150,000 to 200,000 clones, around four fifths seen once. The sample consisted of PBMCs. The receptors were gathered from a man in his late teens or twenties in good health and CMV-seropositive.

Only a few counts were recorded for this clone. This rearrangement joins TRBV19 to TRBJ1-1; maybe TRBD1 (5 bases). Germline assignment: CDR1 LNHDA and CDR2 SQIVND (reference sequence). The CDR3 is made up of 13 amino acids. V lost 6 bases and J 4 bases, leaving 12 bases between the germline ends. The CDR3 coding sequence is TGTGCCAGTAGGCCGGACACAGGCACTGAAGCTTTCTTT. Translating it yields CASRPDTGTEAFF.

The rearrangement joins TRBV6-6 to TRBJ2-2; TRBD2 is a possible D gene (6 bases). The V gene's germline CDR1 is MNHNY and CDR2 SVGAGI (reference sequence). The ends were cut back, 8 bases at V and 8 bases at J, with 9 bases in the middle. The CDR3 extends over 11 amino acids. The CDR3 reads CASLGGGELFF. The CDR3 nucleotides read TGTGCCAGCCTCGGAGGGGGGGAGCTGTTTTTT.

The DNA for the CDR3 is TGTGCCAGCAGTTCGTATTCTGGGGCGAGGGAGACCCAGTACTTC. It encodes CASSSYSGARETQYF. The chain carries TRBV27 and TRBJ2-5, with a possible D match to TRBD1 (5 bases). This CDR3 has 15 residues. V was shortened by 4 bases and J by 5 bases, with 17 bases between the two germline ends. From germline, CDR1 is MNHEY and CDR2 SMNVEV (reference sequence).

Concerning this clone itself: The junction shows a germline mismatch at one end, possibly a read error. This chain links TRBV7-2 with TRBJ1-5; D gene unclear. Germline CDR1 and CDR2: SGHTA and FQGNSA. This CDR3 has 15 residues. In nucleotides, the CDR3 is TGCGCCAGCAGCCGATATCCCCTAGATAATCAGCCCCAGCATTTT. Encoded protein: CASSRYPLDNQPQHF. Complete variable domain (other parts from reference TRBV7-2 and TRBJ1-5): GAGVSQSPSNKVTEKGKDVELRCDPISGHTALYWYRQSLGQGLEFLIYFQGNSAPDKSGLPSDRFSAERTGGSVSTLTIQRTQQEDSAVYLCASSRYPLDNQPQHFGDGTRLSIL.

V and J are TRBV2 and TRBJ2-4; TRBD2 matches 10 bases. This CDR3 is built from 18 residues. V shed 7 bases and J 3 bases; nucleotides not matched to a gene: 15. From germline, CDR1 is SNHLY and CDR2 FYNNEI. Here the CDR3 DNA reads TGTGCCAGCATGGAGGGGCTAGCGGGAGATCGGGTCAAAAACATTCAGTACTTC. It is translated as CASMEGLAGDRVKNIQYF.

The chain couples TRBV9 to TRBJ1-4; 9 nucleotides align to TRBD1. The CDR3 loop spans 13 amino acids. Trimming at V came to 6 bases and at J to 6 bases, leaving 3 bases not matched to a gene. Looked up from germline, CDR1 is SGDLS and CDR2 is YYNGEE. The CDR3 region has the DNA TGTGCCAGCACGGGACAGGGAGATGAAAAACTGTTTTTT. Its translation is CASTGQGDEKLFF.

The chain joins TRBV5-1 to TRBJ2-5; no firm D call. This CDR3 is 12 amino acids long. Germline CDR1 and CDR2: SGHRS and YFSETQ. Trimming stripped 1 base from V and 3 bases from J, with 4 bases between. CDR3 DNA: TGCGCCAGCAGCTTGCCCGAAGAGACCCAGTACTTC. Protein: CASSLPEETQYF.

The gene calls are TRBV14 and TRBJ2-3, with 9 nucleotides matching TRBD2. This CDR3 spans 17 amino acids. V lost 0 bases and J lost 3; bases outside the gene matches: 7. CDR1 and CDR2 (germline): SGHDN, FVKESK. The CDR3 DNA sequence: TGTGCCAGCAGCCAAGATCGCGGGGGGGGAGTGACAGATACGCAGTATTTT. Protein product: CASSQDRGGGVTDTQYF.

This clone showed up just once. The chain joins TRBV5-1 to TRBJ2-1; 7 nucleotides agree with TRBD1. Germline V lookup: CDR1 SGHRS, CDR2 YFSETQ. This CDR3 is 14 amino acids long. The ends lost 2 bases at V and 9 bases at J; junction bases unmatched: 8. CDR3 loop: CASSFRQGGSEQFF. DNA for the CDR3: TGCGCCAGCAGCTTCCGACAGGGTGGAAGTGAGCAGTTCTTC. Supplemented by reference TRBV5-1 and TRBJ2-1, the full variable domain reads KAGVTQTPRYLIKTRGQQVTLSCSPISGHRSVSWYQQTPGQGLQFLFEYFSETQRNKGNFPGRFSGRQFSNSRSEMNVSTLELGDSALYLCASSFRQGGSEQFFGPGTRLTVL.

The V gene is TRBV4-3, the J gene TRBJ2-7; 8 nucleotides agree with TRBD2. The CDR3 covers 16 residues. Per the germline V gene, CDR1 is LGHNA and CDR2 is YSLEER. V dropped 0 bases and J dropped 4; count of bases not matched to a gene: 8. The CDR3 spells CASSQDTASGWYEQYF. The DNA of the CDR3 is TGCGCCAGCAGCCAAGATACGGCTAGCGGGTGGTACGAGCAGTACTTC.

Concerning this clone: Because it lacks the conserved phenylalanine or tryptophan at the end, this CDR3 is likely a read error. V and J are TRBV6-1 and TRBJ1-6, with D unresolved. Per germline, CDR1 MNHNS and CDR2 SASEGT. Trimming shortened V by 3 bases and J by 2 bases, and 11 bases separated the two germline ends. The CDR3 sequence is 16 residues long. As DNA, the CDR3 is TGTGCCAGCAGTGATTCGACCGCGGCCTATAATTCACCCCTCCACCTT. This translates into CASSDSTAAYNSPLHL.

The rearrangement joins TRBV6-1 to TRBJ2-3, with 8 bases lining up with TRBD1. The V segment lost 3 bases and the J segment 4 bases; nucleotides outside the gene matches: 12. CDR1 and CDR2 (germline): MNHNS, SASEGT. The length of the CDR3 is 17 residues. Here the CDR3 reads CASSDFPGQGWADTQYF. DNA for the CDR3: TGTGCCAGCAGTGACTTCCCCGGACAGGGATGGGCAGATACGCAGTATTTT.

Here the CDR3 DNA reads TGTGCCAGCTGCTTCTGGGGGCCGGGGGGTATTGGTTCTGGAAACACCATATATTTT. Translating it yields CASCFWGPGGIGSGNTIYF. The chain is built from TRBV2 and TRBJ1-3; TRBD1 is a possible D gene (6 bases). V was shortened by 8 bases and J by 1 base, with 27 bases between the two germline ends. The CDR3 covers 19 residues. CDR1 and CDR2 from the germline V gene are SNHLY and FYNNEI.

V usage is TRBV2 and J usage is TRBJ1-2; no reliable D call. Germline CDR1 reads SNHLY; CDR2 reads FYNNEI. The CDR3 has 13 amino acids. Trimming removed 9 bases at V and 3 bases at J, with 14 bases between. The CDR3 loop reads CASTGFWDYGYTF. CDR3 nucleotides: TGTGCCAGTACGGGATTCTGGGACTATGGCTACACCTTC.

The rearrangement joins TRBV5-1 to TRBJ2-1, with TRBD2 identical over 7 bases. Unmatched junction bases numbered 6, after V lost 0 bases and J lost 3 bases. The CDR3 is 16 residues long. CDR1 is SGHRS, CDR2 YFSETQ, per germline. For the CDR3, the DNA is TGCGCCAGCAGCTTGGGGGCTAGCGGATACTACAATGAGCAGTTCTTC. This encodes CASSLGASGYYNEQFF.

The V gene is TRBV7-3, the J gene TRBJ2-3; a possible D gene is TRBD1 (6 bases). V dropped 1 base and J dropped 0 bases, with 11 bases sitting between them. The CDR3 is 16 amino acids. Germline V lookup: CDR1 SGHTA, CDR2 FQGTGA. The CDR3 DNA follows: TGTGCCAGCAGCTTAAGGGGGCCGACTAGCACAGATACGCAGTATTTT. Residues: CASSLRGPTSTDTQYF.

The chain uses TRBV7-2 and TRBJ1-1; TRBD1 aligns across 7 bases. The V gene end was trimmed by 5 bases and the J gene end by 6 bases; junction bases not matched to a gene: 6. Per germline, CDR1 SGHTA and CDR2 FQGNSA. This CDR3 spans 13 amino acids. In DNA, the CDR3 is TGTGCCAGCAGCGCTCGACAGGGTTCTGAAGCTTTCTTT. Translation gives CASSARQGSEAFF.

The chain uses TRBV4-1 and TRBJ1-1; a weak D match, TRBD1 (5 bases). Trimming pared 2 bases from V and 0 bases from J, leaving 13 bases between. The CDR3 covers 16 residues. Germline V gives CDR1 MGHRA, CDR2 YSYEKL. The CDR3 DNA is TGCGCCAGCAGCCAATACTGGACACAGTTGAACACTGAAGCTTTCTTT. Amino acids: CASSQYWTQLNTEAFF.

The chain joins TRBV7-2 to TRBJ1-3; possible D gene TRBD1, 6 bases. V was shortened by 3 bases and J by 0 bases, with 9 bases between the two germline ends. The CDR3 totals 15 residues. The germline gives CDR1 SGHTA, CDR2 FQGNSA. The CDR3 DNA reads as TGTGCCAGCAGCTTTCAGGGGTACTCTGGAAACACCATATATTTT. Translation gives CASSFQGYSGNTIYF.

The table lists this clone with a count of one. The rearrangement joins TRBV15 to TRBJ1-1, with D unclear. Germline V gives CDR1 LNHNV, CDR2 YYDKDF (reference sequence). V was cut by 0 bases and J by 5 bases, with 10 bases left in between. The CDR3 consists of 14 residues. The CDR3 coding sequence is TGTGCCACCAGCAGAGATGGTTCGGGAACTGAAGCTTTCTTT. Encoded protein: CATSRDGSGTEAFF.

The gene calls are TRBV5-1 and TRBJ1-5; 9 nucleotides agree with TRBD1. Germline lookup yields CDR1 SGHRS and CDR2 YFSETQ. CDR3 size: 16 residues. Trimming cost V 2 bases and J 0 bases; bases outside gene matches: 3. The CDR3 is CASSFTGGDSNQPQHF. DNA of the CDR3: TGCGCCAGCAGCTTCACAGGGGGCGATAGCAATCAGCCCCAGCATTTT.

As for this clone: The missing conserved phenylalanine or tryptophan at the end of this CDR3 makes a read error likely. The genes are TRBV19 and TRBJ1-6; D is perhaps TRBD1 (5 bases). The CDR3 is made up of 14 amino acids. Germline V lookup: CDR1 LNHDA, CDR2 SQIVND (reference sequence). Trimming removed 2 bases at V and 6 bases at J, with 8 bases between. CDR3 in DNA: TGTGCCAGTAGTATACAGGGCAGTAATTCACCCCTCCACCTT. As protein: CASSIQGSNSPLHL.

The rearrangement joins TRBV13 to TRBJ1-5, with no clear D. Trimming shortened V by 0 bases and J by 3 bases, and 6 bases separated the two germline ends. CDR3 length: 14 amino acids. Germline V gives CDR1 PRHDT, CDR2 FYEKMQ (reference sequence). Here the CDR3 reads CASSLGQNNQPQHF. CDR3 bases: TGTGCCAGCAGCTTAGGGCAGAACAATCAGCCCCAGCATTTT.

V usage is TRBV7-9 and J usage is TRBJ2-1, with 7 bases lining up with TRBD2. The germline V gene encodes CDR1 SEHNR and CDR2 FQNEAQ (reference sequence). This CDR3 spans 13 amino acids. V lost 3 bases, J lost 6 bases, and 2 bases stayed unmatched. The CDR3 DNA reads TGTGCCAGCAGCTTGGGACTATTCAATGAGCAGTTCTTC. Encoded protein: CASSLGLFNEQFF.

This chain connects TRBV4-3 to TRBJ1-2; 7 bases fit TRBD1. The V gene's germline CDR1 is LGHNA and CDR2 YSLEER. This CDR3 has 17 amino acids. After removal of 1 base from V and 8 bases from J, the junction contained 16 bases not matched to a gene. The CDR3 sequence: CASSQGVRGPTPLGYTF. CDR3 DNA: TGCGCCAGCAGCCAAGGCGTTAGGGGGCCCACCCCCTTGGGCTACACCTTC.

Notes on this clone: One end of the junction does not line up with germline, which may come from a read error. The chain combines TRBV12-5 with TRBJ2-7, with D maybe TRBD1 (6 bases). Germline values: CDR1 LGHNT, CDR2 FRNRAP. The CDR3 totals 13 residues. CDR3 bases: TGTGCTAGTGGTTTGCCCCCCCGGGACAAAGCGGCGTTC. Its protein is CASGLPPRDKAAF. Complete variable domain (other parts from reference TRBV12-5 and TRBJ2-7): DARVTQTPRHKVTEMGQEVTMRCQPILGHNTVFWYRQTMMQGLELLAYFRNRAPLDDSGMPKDRFSAEMPDATLATLKIQPSEPRDSAVYFCASGLPPRDKAAFGPGTRLTVT.

The V gene is TRBV7-2, the J gene TRBJ1-5; 9 positions agree with TRBD1. V trimming: 5 bases; J trimming: 0 bases; junction bases outside the gene matches: 8. The CDR3 has 17 amino acids. CDR1 and CDR2 from the germline V gene are SGHTA and FQGNSA. CDR3 protein: CASSPGTGQISNQPQHF. DNA for the CDR3: TGTGCCAGCAGCCCCGGGACAGGGCAAATTAGCAATCAGCCCCAGCATTTT. The whole variable domain, filled in from reference TRBV7-2 and TRBJ1-5, reads GAGVSQSPSNKVTEKGKDVELRCDPISGHTALYWYRQSLGQGLEFLIYFQGNSAPDKSGLPSDRFSAERTGGSVSTLTIQRTQQEDSAVYLCASSPGTGQISNQPQHFGDGTRLSIL.

The genes are TRBV10-1 and TRBJ1-1; D may be TRBD1 (6 bases). Germline-derived CDR1 and CDR2 are WNHNN and SYGVQD (reference sequence). The CDR3 loop spans 18 amino acids. The CDR3 nucleotides are TGCGGGCTCTTGGAAAAGAATAAGGACAGCCAATTGAACACTGAAGCTTTCTTT. It specifies CGLLEKNKDSQLNTEAFF.

The chain links TRBV10-3 to TRBJ2-2; 8 bases map to TRBD1. Germline CDR1 reads ENHRY; CDR2 reads SYGVKD. CDR3 size: 16 residues. V was clipped by 6 bases and J by 2 bases; unmatched bases: 8. The CDR3 DNA reads TGTGCCATCAGCATAACCGGGACAGGTAACACCGGGGAGCTGTTTTTT. It codes for CAISITGTGNTGELFF.

This rearrangement joins TRBV6-5 to TRBJ1-1; D unresolved. V was shortened by 5 bases and J by 1 base, with 8 bases between the two germline ends. The CDR3 extends over 13 amino acids. Germline V gives CDR1 MNHEY, CDR2 SVGAGI. The CDR3: CASSKTANTEAFF. The DNA of the CDR3 is TGTGCCAGCAGTAAAACAGCGAACACTGAAGCTTTCTTT.

The CDR3 is CASTTGNNQPQHF. The DNA for the CDR3 is TGTGCCAGTACGACAGGGAATAATCAGCCCCAGCATTTT. The chain couples TRBV27 to TRBJ1-5; 7 nucleotides line up with TRBD1. CDR1 MNHEY and CDR2 SMNVEV come from the germline V gene (reference sequence). V trimming: 9 bases; J trimming: 4 bases; junction bases outside the gene matches: 6. The CDR3 contains 13 residues.